This T cell receptor (beta chain) derives from a study of STAT5B mutations in CD4+ large granular lymphocyte leukemia (dated by TCRdb to 2022 to 2024). A note on the overall study: Among healthy controls, the CDR3 'QG' motif was associated with a particular HLA allele. TCRbeta repertoires of CD4+ T-cell large granular lymphocyte leukemia patients were compared with those of healthy blood donors. The purity of purified fractions was confirmed by flow cytometry on FACSCanto II or FACSVerse to exceed 95% among lymphocytes.

Concerning this clone itself: It lacks a known antigen. Base-call qualities are not available, and no considerably larger clone is one nucleotide away.

TCRbeta rearrangements were sequenced from genomic DNA using the immunoSEQ assay at survey resolution. As for how the authors treated the data: In the TCR sequencing data, the smallest productive clonotype frequency that could be detected was 2.59 x 10-5. Only productive TCRbeta rearrangements, meaning sequences that were complete and in-frame, were kept for the analyses. Clonality for each sample was calculated as Simpson clonality in the immunoSEQ Analyzer version 3.0. Clones were binned by frequency as very rare, small, medium, large (1-20%) or hyperexpanded (>20%). OLGA 1.2.3 estimated generation probabilities, VDJtools produced V-gene circos plots, VDJdb was queried for specificities, and GLIPH identified CDR3 motifs. Entries here come from immuneACCESS through TCRdb and include only in-frame sequences with V and J called. Some clones fail to appear in such tables; in the studies checked, an unresolved V gene covers under half of the shortfall, and the cause of the remainder is unknown. The D gene and trimming were derived from the DNA, and the V and J assignments and clone size from that table. The sample table shows 30,000 to 40,000 clones, and under 85% are seen once. Of the sample, 0.55% is held by the ten largest clones.

The healthy control group was made up of roughly 34 blood donors, and the Finnish Red Cross blood service supplied their buffy coats. All TCR-sequenced material derived from peripheral blood: patient blood samples and healthy donor buffy coats. Peripheral blood mononuclear cells were isolated by Ficoll-Hypaque gradient centrifugation. CD4+ cells were magnetically purified from the buffy coats of healthy controls. Genomic DNA was extracted using the Gentra Puregene Cell and Tissue kit, and a Qubit 2.0 fluorometer was used to quantify it. What the research found in general, with its limitations: CD4-sorted patient repertoires appeared more clonal than healthy CD4+ repertoires, and this difference persisted after removing the putative leukemic clones. Each patient's main leukemic clonotypes were private, but roughly a quarter of these clonotypes showed up at low frequency in the non-leukemic repertoires of other patients. Enrichment of TRBV06-family usage was observed among the top patient clones (8/27) relative to healthy controls (2/35). The data were not HLA-matched, and the relatively small sample size could explain the higher clonality seen in CD4+ compared with CD8+ T-LGLL.

The CDR3 numbers 13 residues from cysteine through phenylalanine. Solely the CDR3 DNA is kept, with 39 bases framed from the first base. Relative to germline, V is missing 5 bases and J is missing 10 bases, with 6 bases of the junction outside any gene match. Looking up the germline V gene yields CDR1 SNHLY and CDR2 FYNNEI. Sequencing input: CD4+ T cells from blood buffy coats. This sequence uses TRBV2 and TRBJ2-1, with 9 bases matching TRBD1. The clonotype was recovered from a human donor in good health. At the DNA level, the sequence is TGTGCCAGCAGTACGGACAGGGGAGGGGAGCAGTTCTTC. It codes for CASSTDRGGEQFF.